This section outlines one TCR beta chain sequence together with its context. The sample comes from a study of blood T cell repertoires in COVID-19. Study-level background: The United States, Italy and Spain provided the acute and convalescent COVID-19 samples.

V was shortened by 5 bases and J by 1 base, with 9 bases between the two germline ends. This CDR3 comprises 15 residues. CDR1 MDHEN and CDR2 SYDVKM come from the germline V gene. Method: immunoSEQ multiplex PCR; TCRdb's copy keeps in-frame clones and lacks some. The table lists hundreds of thousands of clones, 80% of them singletons. The clonotype comes from a woman in her thirties or forties with acute COVID-19. J is TRBJ1-6 and V is TRBV28; D is possibly TRBD1 (6 bases). The sequenced material came from PBMCs or T cells enriched from blood (not recorded which). CDR3 amino acids: CASSTGNSYNSPLHF. The CDR3 nucleotides are TGTGCCAGCAGTACAGGGAATTCCTATAATTCACCCCTCCACTTT.